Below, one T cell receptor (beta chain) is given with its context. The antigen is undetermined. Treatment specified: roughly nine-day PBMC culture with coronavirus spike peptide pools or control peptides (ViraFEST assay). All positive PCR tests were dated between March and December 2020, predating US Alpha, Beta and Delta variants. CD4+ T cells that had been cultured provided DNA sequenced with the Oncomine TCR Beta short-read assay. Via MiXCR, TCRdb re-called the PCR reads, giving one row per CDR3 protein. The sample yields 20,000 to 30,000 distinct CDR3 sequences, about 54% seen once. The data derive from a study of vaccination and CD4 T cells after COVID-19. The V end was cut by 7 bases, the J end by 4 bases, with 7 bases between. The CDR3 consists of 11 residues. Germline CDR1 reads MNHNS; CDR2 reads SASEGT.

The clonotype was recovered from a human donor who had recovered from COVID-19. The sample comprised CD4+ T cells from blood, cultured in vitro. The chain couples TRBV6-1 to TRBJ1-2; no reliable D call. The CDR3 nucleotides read TGTGCCAGCACTCCAGGCTATGGCTACACCTTC. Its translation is CASTPGYGYTF.